Following are 14 T cell receptor beta chains from one sample sequenced in a study of blood T cell repertoires in COVID-19. Sequenced by immunoSEQ multiplex PCR; TCRdb stores in-frame clones only, minus some. The sample lists about 67,000 clones, approximately 75% occurring once. The sequenced material came from peripheral blood. All receptors derive from a woman in her sixties or seventies with acute or convalescent COVID-19.

The chain employs TRBV15 and TRBJ1-3; no definite D call. Germline V gives CDR1 LNHNV, CDR2 YYDKDF (reference sequence). The CDR3 runs 14 residues. V was shortened by 0 bases and J by 4 bases, with 7 bases between the two germline ends. In DNA form, the CDR3 reads TGTGCCACCAGCAGAGATGGCAGGGGAAACACCATATATTTT. As protein: CATSRDGRGNTIYF.

CDR3 residues: CASSSGSDRATGYTF. As DNA, the CDR3 is TGTGCCAGCAGCTCCGGATCGGACAGGGCGACTGGCTACACCTTC. The J gene is TRBJ1-2, the V gene TRBV7-8, with TRBD1 matching over 8 bases. Trimming took 4 bases from V and 7 from J; bases not matched to a gene: 11. The CDR3 sequence is 15 residues long. Germline values: CDR1 SGHVS, CDR2 FQNEAQ.

This clone was recorded only once. This chain links TRBV15 with TRBJ2-7; TRBD1 might be the D (6 bases). This CDR3 has 14 residues. V was pared by 0 bases and J by 5 bases, with 11 bases between. CDR1 and CDR2 from the germline V gene are LNHNV and YYDKDF (reference sequence). The CDR3 region is CATSRDRGRDEQYF. In nucleotides, the CDR3 is TGTGCCACCAGCAGAGACAGGGGTAGGGACGAGCAGTACTTC.

This clone was observed a single time. This chain links TRBV27 with TRBJ2-3; TRBD1 might be the D (6 bases). Germline CDR1 and CDR2: MNHEY and SMNVEV (reference sequence). The V end lost 4 bases, the J end lost 3 bases, and 17 bases lay between the germline ends. This CDR3 region has 16 residues. The CDR3 DNA reads as TGTGCCAGCAGTTCCCAGGGGACCCGATGGACAGATACGCAGTATTTT. Residues: CASSSQGTRWTDTQYF.

The rearrangement links TRBV10-3 to TRBJ2-3; 7 bases match TRBD1. V shed 10 bases and J 2 bases; nucleotides not matched to a gene: 9. CDR3 length equals 14 residues. CDR1 is ENHRY and CDR2 is SYGVKD in the germline V gene. CDR3 DNA: TGTGCCAGCCGAGGGACAGCGCCCACAGATACGCAGTATTTT. Residues: CASRGTAPTDTQYF.

The V gene is TRBV7-2, the J gene TRBJ2-5; 11 bases align to TRBD1. In germline, CDR1 is SGHTA, CDR2 FQGNSA. CDR3 length: 15 residues. V was clipped by 3 bases and J by 5 bases; unmatched bases: 5. CDR3 sequence (DNA): TGTGCCAGCAGCTTCTCTCGGGACAGGGGGGAGACCCAGTACTTC. Its protein product is CASSFSRDRGETQYF.

The V gene is TRBV5-1, the J gene TRBJ1-2; 12 positions match TRBD1. The CDR3 has 14 residues. Germline CDR1 is SGHRS and CDR2 is YFSETQ. The trim removed 4 bases at V and 8 bases at J, leaving 6 bases unmatched. The DNA of the CDR3 is TGCGCCAGCAGCATGGGACAGGGGGCTTCCGGCTACACCTTC. Translating it yields CASSMGQGASGYTF. The full variable domain, in which reference TRBV5-1 and TRBJ1-2 provide the parts outside the CDR3, is KAGVTQTPRYLIKTRGQQVTLSCSPISGHRSVSWYQQTPGQGLQFLFEYFSETQRNKGNFPGRFSGRQFSNSRSEMNVSTLELGDSALYLCASSMGQGASGYTFGSGTRLTVV.

Relative to its sample, this clone is medium-sized. The chain is built from TRBV11-1 and TRBJ1-6; 10 bases map to TRBD1. The V gene end was trimmed by 4 bases and the J gene end by 10 bases; junction bases not matched to a gene: 4. The CDR3 has 14 amino acids. In germline, CDR1 is SGHAT, CDR2 FQDESV (reference sequence). CDR3 DNA sequence: TGTGCCAGCAGCTCAGGGACAGGGGAATCACCCCTCCACTTT. It is translated as CASSSGTGESPLHF.

This clone was recorded only once. CDR3 bases: TGTGCCAGCAGCCCCGGACAGGGGGCGGGGAACACTGAAGCTTTCTTT. It codes for CASSPGQGAGNTEAFF. This sequence joins TRBV5-4 and TRBJ1-1; 11 nucleotides agree with TRBD1. Unmatched junction bases numbered 6, after V lost 4 bases and J lost 1 base. Germline V gene sequence: CDR1 SGHNT, CDR2 YYREEE (reference sequence). The CDR3 has 16 residues.

The rearrangement uses TRBV3-1 (or the pseudogene TRBV3-2) and TRBJ1-3; TRBD1 agrees at 8 bases. With 3 bases clipped from V and 2 bases from J, the junction kept 9 bases outside the gene matches. The CDR3 runs 17 residues. CDR1 is LGHDT and CDR2 is YNNKEL in the germline V gene (reference sequence). CDR3 DNA: TGTGCCAGCAGCCACCCCGACAGGGGATGGGCTGGAAACACCATATATTTT. Amino acid sequence: CASSHPDRGWAGNTIYF.

In its sample, this clone was seen once. V gene TRBV5-1 combines with J gene TRBJ2-3; 8 bases fit TRBD2. Germline values: CDR1 SGHRS, CDR2 YFSETQ. This CDR3 has 19 residues. Trimming removed 2 bases from V and 0 bases from J; junction bases left unmatched: 14. The CDR3 loop is CASSFLSSGGFSSTDTQYF. The CDR3 DNA follows: TGCGCCAGCAGCTTTTTATCAAGCGGGGGATTCTCTAGCACAGATACGCAGTATTTT.

The J gene is TRBJ2-2, the V gene TRBV5-1, with a tentative D call TRBD2 (7 bases). Trimming removed 7 bases at V and 1 base at J, with 17 bases between. Germline values: CDR1 SGHRS, CDR2 YFSETQ. The CDR3 has 16 residues. Here the CDR3 DNA reads TGCGCCAGCGGGATCGGCGGGGGCGGGAACACCGGGGAGCTGTTTTTT. Translated: CASGIGGGGNTGELFF.

CDR3 sequence reads: CASSSGTGVPGELFF. The CDR3 DNA reads TGTGCCAGCAGCTCCGGGACAGGGGTCCCCGGGGAGCTGTTTTTT. This chain links TRBV13 with TRBJ2-2, with 10 positions matching TRBD1. The CDR3 contains 15 residues. V lost 4 bases and J lost 6; bases outside the gene matches: 5. Germline CDR1 and CDR2: PRHDT and FYEKMQ (reference sequence). The complete variable domain, with remaining parts taken from reference TRBV13 and TRBJ2-2, reads AAGVIQSPRHLIKEKRETATLKCYPIPRHDTVYWYQQGPGQDPQFLISFYEKMQSDKGSIPDRFSAQQFSDYHSELNMSSLELGDSALYFCASSSGTGVPGELFFGEGSRLTVL.

The chain joins TRBV11-3 to TRBJ2-1; TRBD2 is a possible D gene (6 bases). CDR3 length: 13 amino acids. Looked up from germline, CDR1 is SGHNT and CDR2 is YENEEA. V was shortened by 3 bases and J by 4 bases, with 7 bases between the two germline ends. The CDR3 sequence: CASSFRGYNEQFF. DNA for the CDR3: TGTGCCAGCAGCTTCCGGGGGTACAATGAGCAGTTCTTC.